This passage covers 5 T cell receptor beta chains from one sample sequenced in a study of T cell responses to AZD1222 COVID-19 vaccine. Profiling relied on immunoSEQ multiplex PCR, and the TCRdb table lists in-frame clones only, not all of them. The sample has roughly 160,000 clones; 88% are singletons. The sample here was peripheral blood, taken on day 0 of AZD1222 vaccination. The origin of the receptors is an adult in good health.

The chain joins TRBV5-1 to TRBJ1-1; D unresolved. V was cut by 7 bases and J by 1 base, with 14 bases left in between. The CDR3 is 14 amino acids. Germline CDR1 SGHRS, CDR2 YFSETQ. CDR3 DNA sequence: TGCGCCAGCTCCCCACGGCAGGCGAACACTGAAGCTTTCTTT. Translating gives CASSPRQANTEAFF.

CDR3 sequence reads: CASSLGQGARNSPLHF. The CDR3 DNA reads as TGTGCCAGCAGCTTAGGACAGGGGGCTCGGAATTCACCCCTCCACTTT. The chain combines TRBV5-6 with TRBJ1-6, with TRBD1 matching 11 bases. Trimming removed 2 bases from V and 7 bases from J; junction bases left unmatched: 5. CDR1 is SGHDT and CDR2 is YYEEEE in the germline V gene. This CDR3 region has 16 residues.

V is TRBV28 and J is TRBJ1-2, with D possibly TRBD1 on 6 matching bases. The CDR3 spans 13 residues. The germline V gene encodes CDR1 MDHEN and CDR2 SYDVKM. Trimming took off 5 bases at V and 2 bases at J, with 9 bases between the two ends. The CDR3 loop is CASSRGVNYGYTF. Written as DNA, the CDR3 is TGTGCCAGCAGTAGGGGGGTAAACTATGGCTACACCTTC.

This clone has only one observation. This sequence joins TRBV9 and TRBJ2-7, with D perhaps being TRBD1 or TRBD2 (7 bases each). The CDR3 contains 14 residues. Trimming removed 4 bases at V and 7 bases at J, with 18 bases between. Germline CDR1 SGDLS, CDR2 YYNGEE. This CDR3 reads CASSPGGGQREQYF. CDR3 in DNA: TGTGCCAGCAGCCCAGGGGGGGGGCAGCGAGAGCAGTACTTC. Combining the CDR3 with reference TRBV9 and TRBJ2-7 gives the whole variable domain DSGVTQTPKHLITATGQRVTLRCSPRSGDLSVYWYQQSLDQGLQFLIQYYNGEERAKGNILERFSAQQFPDLHSELNLSSLELGDSALYFCASSPGGGQREQYFGPGTRLTVT.

The chain carries TRBV18 and TRBJ2-1; perhaps TRBD1 as D (5 bases). The CDR3 has 14 amino acids. Germline CDR1 is KGHSH and CDR2 is LQKENI. The V end was cut by 2 bases, the J end by 5 bases, with 10 bases between. CDR3 in amino acids: CASSPGADHNEQFF. The CDR3 nucleotides are TGTGCCAGCTCACCAGGGGCAGACCACAATGAGCAGTTCTTC. The whole variable domain, filled in from reference TRBV18 and TRBJ2-1, reads NAGVMQNPRHLVRRRGQEARLRCSPMKGHSHVYWYRQLPEEGLKFMVYLQKENIIDESGMPKERFSAEFPKEGPSILRIQQVVRGDSAAYFCASSPGADHNEQFFGPGTRLTVL.